What follows are 25 T cell receptor beta chains derived from one specimen sequenced in a study of cytomegalovirus exposure and HLA in healthy donors (dated by TCRdb to the late 2010s). Receptors were amplified or captured by the immunoSEQ multiplex PCR assay. For the multiplex PCR, a mixture combining 60 forward primers for TCR Vbeta segments and 13 reverse primers for TCR Jbeta segments was used. In its TCRdb copy, this immuneACCESS table keeps in-frame sequences only and misses some clones. Where compared with another copy, unresolved V genes explain less than half of these, and the others have no known cause. The sample table holds some 95,000 clones, of which roughly 80% were seen once. Together, the top ten hold 6.5% to 8% of the sample. Sequenced material: PBMCs. These receptors were collected from a man aged 50-60 years in good health and CMV-seropositive.

The chain couples TRBV9 to TRBJ2-5; 7 bases match TRBD2. The germline V gene has CDR1 SGDLS and CDR2 YYNGEE. V lost 2 bases, J lost 2 bases, and 6 bases stayed unmatched. The CDR3 contains 15 residues. The CDR3 nucleotides are TGTGCCAGCAGCGTCTTGGGGGGGGTACAAGAGACCCAGTACTTC. Translated, it gives CASSVLGGVQETQYF.

The chain links TRBV18 to TRBJ2-3, with 11 bases fitting TRBD2. V dropped 3 bases and J dropped 0; count of bases not matched to a gene: 5. The CDR3 spans 17 residues. Germline V lookup: CDR1 KGHSH, CDR2 LQKENI. The CDR3 DNA reads as TGTGCCAGCTCACCGTTCGGGACTAGCGGTAGCACAGATACGCAGTATTTT. The encoded protein is CASSPFGTSGSTDTQYF.

This chain joins TRBV2 and TRBJ1-2, with TRBD1 identical over 9 bases. Germline V gene lookup returns CDR1 SNHLY and CDR2 FYNNEI. With V trimmed by 6 bases and J by 4 bases, 3 bases remained unmatched. The CDR3 totals 13 residues. CDR3 coding DNA: TGTGCCAGCAGGACGGGACAGGGCTATGGCTACACCTTC. Translating it yields CASRTGQGYGYTF.

This clone was observed a handful of times. The CDR3 sequence: CASSAPENRGVEQFF. The CDR3, as DNA: TGTGCCAGCAGTGCCCCGGAAAACAGGGGCGTGGAGCAGTTCTTC. This chain links TRBV6-4 with TRBJ2-1; 7 nucleotides line up with TRBD1. V lost 4 bases, J lost 10 bases, and 13 bases stayed unmatched. Germline values: CDR1 MRHNA, CDR2 SNTAGT. This CDR3 region has 15 residues.

V is TRBV19 and J is TRBJ1-1; TRBD1 matches at 7 bases. The CDR3 runs to 16 residues. Germline lookup yields CDR1 LNHDA and CDR2 SQIVND (reference sequence). Germline trimming cut 3 bases from V and 2 bases from J; bases unmatched to any gene: 9. Written as DNA, the CDR3 is TGTGCCAGTAGTATGCCCCCGGGACAGAGAAACACTGAAGCTTTCTTT. As protein: CASSMPPGQRNTEAFF.

The rearrangement links TRBV7-2 to TRBJ2-5; 10 bases are shared with TRBD1. The trim removed 1 base at V and 2 bases at J, leaving 1 base unmatched. The length of the CDR3 is 15 residues. Germline values: CDR1 SGHTA, CDR2 FQGNSA. Written as DNA, the CDR3 is TGTGCCAGCAGCTTAGGGGGACAGGGGCAAGAGACCCAGTACTTC. Its translation: CASSLGGQGQETQYF.

This clone has only a few counts. V and J are TRBV4-2 and TRBJ1-1; TRBD1 aligns across 10 bases. The CDR3 covers 18 residues. The J segment lost 1 base and the V segment lost 0 bases, leaving 8 bases of the junction unmatched. CDR1 is LGHNA, CDR2 YNFKEQ, per germline. Written as DNA, the CDR3 is TGTGCCAGCAGCCAAGATCTTTGGACAGGGGGAACGAACACTGAAGCTTTCTTT. This codes for CASSQDLWTGGTNTEAFF.

This chain connects TRBV6-5 to TRBJ2-7; 7 nucleotides match TRBD1. The germline V gene encodes CDR1 MNHEY and CDR2 SVGAGI. This CDR3 has 14 residues. The V segment lost 7 bases and the J segment 3 bases; nucleotides outside the gene matches: 9. CDR3 protein: CASTPGQNYYEQYF. CDR3 coding DNA: TGTGCCAGCACCCCGGGACAGAACTACTACGAGCAGTACTTC.

Only a few counts were recorded for this clone. The chain carries TRBV25-1 and TRBJ1-3; TRBD1 matches 10 bases. CDR1 MGHDK and CDR2 SYGVNS come from the germline V gene. The CDR3 spans 16 residues. The ends lost 6 bases at V and 4 bases at J; junction bases unmatched: 9. Written as DNA, the CDR3 is TGTGCCAGCAGCCTCGGGACAGGGGTGCCAGGAAACACCATATATTTT. This gives the protein CASSLGTGVPGNTIYF.

A few counts support this clone. V is TRBV7-2 and J is TRBJ1-6; 12 bases map to TRBD1. This CDR3 region has 15 residues. The V gene's germline CDR1 is SGHTA and CDR2 FQGNSA. V dropped 5 bases and J dropped 8; count of bases not matched to a gene: 4. The DNA for the CDR3 is TGTGCCAGCAGCAAGGGGACAGGGGGCTATTCACCCCTCCACTTT. Translated: CASSKGTGGYSPLHF.

The rearrangement joins TRBV6-1 to TRBJ1-4; possible D gene TRBD1, 5 bases. V lost 6 bases, J lost 3 bases, and 14 bases lay in between. Germline-derived CDR1 and CDR2 are MNHNS and SASEGT. The length of the CDR3 is 15 residues. In DNA form, the CDR3 reads TGTGCCAGCAGGGGAACAGGAAGCCCTAATGAAAAACTGTTTTTT. As protein: CASRGTGSPNEKLFF.

This chain links TRBV19 with TRBJ2-5; tentative D call: TRBD1 (6 bases). The DNA end favors TRBJ2-7, so the J call may be wrong. CDR1 and CDR2 (germline): LNHDA, SQIVND (reference sequence). The CDR3 loop spans 16 amino acids. CDR3 region: CASSILTGESSYEQYF. The CDR3 bases are TGTGCCAGTAGTATTCTGACAGGCGAAAGCTCCTACGAGCAGTACTTC.

Written as DNA, the CDR3 is TGCGCCAGCAGCCAAGACGTGGCGACAGGGGGCCTGAACACTGAAGCTTTCTTT. Protein sequence: CASSQDVATGGLNTEAFF. The rearrangement uses TRBV4-1 and TRBJ1-1; 10 bases are a match to TRBD1. V lost 0 bases to trimming and J lost 0 bases; unmatched junction nucleotides: 7. Germline CDR1 is MGHRA and CDR2 is YSYEKL. The CDR3 sequence is 18 residues long.

The chain carries TRBV7-9 and TRBJ1-6; D gene unclear. The CDR3 sequence is 15 residues long. Per the germline V gene, CDR1 is SEHNR and CDR2 is FQNEAQ (reference sequence). Trimming pared 2 bases from V and 5 bases from J, leaving 10 bases between. CDR3 DNA sequence: TGTGCCAGCAGCTTAACAGATTTAAATAATTCACCCCTCCACTTT. This codes for CASSLTDLNNSPLHF.

This chain joins TRBV7-9 and TRBJ2-7, with 7 bases aligning to TRBD1. Germline CDR1 is SEHNR and CDR2 is FQNEAQ (reference sequence). The CDR3 extends over 15 amino acids. V lost 5 bases to trimming and J lost 9 bases; unmatched junction nucleotides: 16. The CDR3 DNA is TGTGCCAGCAGCCCACCCGGGACAGTGGCTGGATGGCAGTACTTC. Translating it yields CASSPPGTVAGWQYF.

The chain combines TRBV28 with TRBJ1-4; TRBD1 is a possible D gene (5 bases). Germline lookup yields CDR1 MDHEN and CDR2 SYDVKM. CDR3 length: 13 amino acids. V was pared by 9 bases and J by 5 bases, with 13 bases between. The CDR3, as DNA: TGTGCCAGTTTCGCCAGGGAAAATGAAAAACTGTTTTTT. Its translation: CASFARENEKLFF.

Turning to this clone: The same CDR3 is also encoded by other DNA sequences in this sample. The gene calls are TRBV4-3 and TRBJ2-2, with 9 bases lining up with TRBD1. Germline CDR1 is LGHNA and CDR2 is YSLEER. The length of the CDR3 is 14 residues. Trimming at V came to 3 bases and at J to 6 bases, leaving 2 bases not matched to a gene. The CDR3 DNA reads TGCGCCAGCAGCCAGGGGGACAGGGCCGGGGAGCTGTTTTTT. This encodes CASSQGDRAGELFF.

This chain uses TRBV4-3 with TRBJ2-3, with unresolved D. CDR1 LGHNA and CDR2 YSLEER come from the germline V gene. The V gene lost 0 bases and the J gene lost 6 bases, with 10 bases spanning the gap. The CDR3 is 14 amino acids. The CDR3 spells CASSQEVSVDTQYF. The CDR3 bases are TGCGCCAGCAGCCAAGAGGTCAGTGTGGATACGCAGTATTTT.

V usage is TRBV7-9 and J usage is TRBJ2-2, with a possible D match to TRBD2 (6 bases). Trimming shortened V by 4 bases and J by 10 bases, and 22 bases separated the two germline ends. The CDR3 totals 16 residues. Looked up from germline, CDR1 is SEHNR and CDR2 is FQNEAQ (reference sequence). As DNA, the CDR3 is TGTGCCAGCAGCTCTAATCCGGGAGCCCCCCCGGAGGAGCTGTTTTTT. It codes for CASSSNPGAPPEELFF.

J is TRBJ1-5 and V is TRBV19, with 7 bases aligning to TRBD1. V lost 4 bases and J lost 7; bases outside the gene matches: 4. There are 13 residues in the CDR3. Germline CDR1 and CDR2: LNHDA and SQIVND (reference sequence). This CDR3 reads CASSTGGGQPQHF. The CDR3 nucleotides are TGTGCCAGTAGTACAGGGGGTGGCCAGCCCCAGCATTTT.

The rearrangement joins TRBV30 to TRBJ2-5, with 10 bases identical to TRBD2. The CDR3 runs 15 residues. Germline CDR1 GTSNPN, CDR2 SVGIG (reference sequence). The ends lost 5 bases at V and 5 bases at J; junction bases unmatched: 11. CDR3 DNA: TGTGCCTGGGCCCCGGGACTAGCGAGGTCGGAGACCCAGTACTTC. It translates to CAWAPGLARSETQYF. The variable domain in full, completed from reference TRBV30 and TRBJ2-5, reads SQTIHQWPATLVQPVGSPLSLECTVEGTSNPNLYWYRQAAGRGLQLLFYSVGIGQISSEVPQNLSASRPQDRQFILSSKKLLLSDSGFYLCAWAPGLARSETQYFGPGTRLLVL.

V and J are TRBV2 and TRBJ2-6; D unresolved. Trimming stripped 11 bases from V and 0 bases from J, with 17 bases between. Germline V gives CDR1 SNHLY, CDR2 FYNNEI. The CDR3 spans 16 residues. CDR3 DNA sequence: TGTGCCGGTGCCGCCCGGGTAAGCTCTGGGGCCAACGTCCTGACTTTC. It yields the protein CAGAARVSSGANVLTF.

This rearrangement joins TRBV27 to TRBJ1-1; a weak D match, TRBD1 (6 bases). This CDR3 spans 14 amino acids. Germline CDR1 is MNHEY and CDR2 is SMNVEV (reference sequence). The V and J ends lost 2 bases and 5 bases respectively, with 12 bases between them. The CDR3 sequence: CASSLAGAQTEAFF. The CDR3 coding sequence is TGTGCCAGCAGTTTAGCGGGGGCGCAAACTGAAGCTTTCTTT.

The V and J genes are TRBV9 and TRBJ2-6, with TRBD1 identical over 10 bases. CDR3 length equals 18 residues. CDR1 is SGDLS, CDR2 YYNGEE, per germline. Unmatched junction bases numbered 6, after V lost 3 bases and J lost 0 bases. In DNA, the CDR3 is TGTGCCAGCAGCGCCCGGACAGGGGGGCCCTCTGGGGCCAACGTCCTGACTTTC. Translated, it gives CASSARTGGPSGANVLTF.

CDR3 sequence reads: CASSRSGNSNQPQHF. The CDR3 DNA is TGTGCCAGCAGCCGTAGCGGTAATTCCAATCAGCCCCAGCATTTT. This chain links TRBV11-2 with TRBJ1-5; no clear D. Trimming took 5 bases from V and 3 from J, leaving 14 bases between them. Germline CDR1 is SGHAT and CDR2 is FQNNGV. The CDR3 has 15 amino acids.